A selection of T cell receptor beta chains follows, all from one sample in a study of beta chain features in type 1 diabetes. Assay: immunoSEQ multiplex PCR; the TCRdb copy retains only in-frame clones and omits some. Here the sample spans about 47,000 clones, around 45% being singletons. Input material: stem cell memory CD4+ T cells from blood. The source is a man aged 25-40 years with type 1 diabetes. CDR3s include the opening cysteine and the closing phenylalanine or tryptophan. A D gene is named only where the DNA matches it firmly. The size field is filled for only some rows; it gives once, few, many or a size class.

j_gene: TRBJ1-2
d_gene: TRBD1
v_gene: TRBV29-1
abundance: .
CDR3aa: CSVAGTAVTPLF

j_gene: TRBJ2-2
d_gene: TRBD2
v_gene: TRBV4-3
abundance: few
CDR3aa: CASSQDPSWTSWAGELFF

j_gene: TRBJ2-1
d_gene: TRBD1
v_gene: TRBV25-1
abundance: .
CDR3aa: CASSDFDRGGRNEQFF

j_gene: TRBJ2-3
d_gene: TRBD1
v_gene: TRBV28
abundance: .
CDR3aa: CASSNTGTGGTDTQYF

j_gene: TRBJ1-3
d_gene: .
v_gene: TRBV11-2
abundance: .
CDR3aa: CASSLDSLSGNTIYF

j_gene: TRBJ2-7
d_gene: .
v_gene: TRBV18
abundance: once
CDR3aa: CASSPNFSYEQYF

j_gene: TRBJ2-7
d_gene: TRBD2
v_gene: TRBV7-9
abundance: few
CDR3aa: CASSLIGLADQYEQYF

j_gene: TRBJ1-2
d_gene: TRBD1
v_gene: TRBV7-9
abundance: .
CDR3aa: CASSLAPGQGPYGYTF

j_gene: TRBJ2-1
d_gene: TRBD2
v_gene: TRBV28
abundance: .
CDR3aa: CASSFGLAGGPYNEQFF

j_gene: TRBJ1-1
d_gene: TRBD1
v_gene: TRBV30
abundance: .
CDR3aa: CAWSRQGLKAFF

j_gene: .
d_gene: TRBD1
v_gene: TRBV18
abundance: .
CDR3aa: CASSPTGTGNHEQYF

j_gene: TRBJ2-1
d_gene: .
v_gene: TRBV11-3
abundance: .
CDR3aa: CASSLVGWRGEQFF

j_gene: TRBJ2-3
d_gene: TRBD2
v_gene: TRBV9
abundance: .
CDR3aa: CASSAGGLTDTQYF

j_gene: TRBJ2-1
d_gene: .
v_gene: TRBV18
abundance: .
CDR3aa: CASSPPQFYNEQFF

j_gene: TRBJ1-1
d_gene: .
v_gene: TRBV6-1
abundance: few
CDR3aa: CASNRIADTEAFF